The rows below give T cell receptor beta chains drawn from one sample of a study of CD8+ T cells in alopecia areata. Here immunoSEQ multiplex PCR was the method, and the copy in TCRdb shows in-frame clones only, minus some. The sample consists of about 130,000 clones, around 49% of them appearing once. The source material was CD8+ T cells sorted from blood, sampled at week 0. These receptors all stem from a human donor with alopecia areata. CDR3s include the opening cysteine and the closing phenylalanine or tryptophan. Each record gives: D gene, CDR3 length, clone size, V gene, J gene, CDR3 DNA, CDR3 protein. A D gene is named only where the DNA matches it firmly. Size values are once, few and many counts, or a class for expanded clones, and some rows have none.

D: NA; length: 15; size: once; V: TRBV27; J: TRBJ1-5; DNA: TGTGCCAGCAGCCAAGAGCCAGGGATCAATCAGCCCCAGCATTTT; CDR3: CASSQEPGINQPQHF
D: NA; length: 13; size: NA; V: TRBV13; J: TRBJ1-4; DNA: TGTGCCAGCACCTACAGCCATAATGAAAAACTGTTTTTT; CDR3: CASTYSHNEKLFF
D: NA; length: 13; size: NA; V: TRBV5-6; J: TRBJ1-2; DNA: TGTGCCAGCAGCTCCGGGACGGCTTATGGCTACACCTTC; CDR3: CASSSGTAYGYTF
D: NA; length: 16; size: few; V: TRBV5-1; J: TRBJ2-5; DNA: TGCGCCAGCAGCTTGGAGACTATTTACCGCCAAGAGACCCAGTACTTC; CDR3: CASSLETIYRQETQYF
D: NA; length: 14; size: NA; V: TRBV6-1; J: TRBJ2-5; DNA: TGTGCCAGCAGTGACTATGGAGAGGGGGAGACCCAGTACTTC; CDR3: CASSDYGEGETQYF
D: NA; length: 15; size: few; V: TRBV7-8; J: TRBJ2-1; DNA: TGTGCCAGCAGCAACTACAGGGGAGGCTACAATGAGCAGTTCTTC; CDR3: CASSNYRGGYNEQFF
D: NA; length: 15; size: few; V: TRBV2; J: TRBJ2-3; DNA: TGTGCCAGCAGCGGCGGAAGGGCGTTGACAGATACGCAGTATTTT; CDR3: CASSGGRALTDTQYF
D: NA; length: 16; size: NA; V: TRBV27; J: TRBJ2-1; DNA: TGTGCCAGCAGTTTAATAGTCAGGAGCTCCTACAATGAGCAGTTCTTC; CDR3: CASSLIVRSSYNEQFF
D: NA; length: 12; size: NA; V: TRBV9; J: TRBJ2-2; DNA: TGTGCCAGCACCCACCAGACCGGGGAGCTGTTTTTT; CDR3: CASTHQTGELFF
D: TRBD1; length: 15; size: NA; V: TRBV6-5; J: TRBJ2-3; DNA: TGTGCCAGCAGTTCCATGACAGGGTTCACAGATACGCAGTATTTT; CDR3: CASSSMTGFTDTQYF
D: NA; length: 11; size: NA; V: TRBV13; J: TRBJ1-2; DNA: TGTGCCAGCAGCGCCCGGAATGGCTACACCTTC; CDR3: CASSARNGYTF
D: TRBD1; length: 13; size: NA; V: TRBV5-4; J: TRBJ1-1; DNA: TGTGCCAGCAGCTGGACAGGGTCGGACGAAGCTTTCTTT; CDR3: CASSWTGSDEAFF
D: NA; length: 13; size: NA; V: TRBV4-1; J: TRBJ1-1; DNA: TGCGCCAGCAGCCAGGGTTTCCCCACTGAAGCTTTCTTT; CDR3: CASSQGFPTEAFF
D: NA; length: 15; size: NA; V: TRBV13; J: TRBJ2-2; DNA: TGTGCCAGCAGCTTCGTTGAGGGAAACACCGGGGAGCTGTTTTTT; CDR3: CASSFVEGNTGELFF
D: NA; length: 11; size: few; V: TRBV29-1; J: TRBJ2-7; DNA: TGCAGCGTCGCCCCCCCCTACGAGCAGTACTTC; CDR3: CSVAPPYEQYF
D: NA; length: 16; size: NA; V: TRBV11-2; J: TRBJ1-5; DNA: TGTGCCAGCAGCCCAGCGGGCGGTGATAGCAATCAGCCCCAGCATTTT; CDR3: CASSPAGGDSNQPQHF
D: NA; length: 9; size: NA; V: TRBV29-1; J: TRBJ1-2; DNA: TGCAGCGTTGAGCCATTCTACACCTTC; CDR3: CSVEPFYTF
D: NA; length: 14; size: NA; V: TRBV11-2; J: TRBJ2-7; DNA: TGTGCCAGCAGCCCTTGGGACACCTCCTACGAGCAGTACTTC; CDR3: CASSPWDTSYEQYF
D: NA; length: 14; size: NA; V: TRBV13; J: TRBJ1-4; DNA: TGTGCCAGCAGCTTGAGAGCAACTAATGAAAAACTGTTTTTT; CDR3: CASSLRATNEKLFF
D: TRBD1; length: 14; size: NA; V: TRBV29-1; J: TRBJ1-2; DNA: TGCAGCGTTGGCGGGACAGGGTTTAGGGCTGGCTACACCTTC; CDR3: CSVGGTGFRAGYTF
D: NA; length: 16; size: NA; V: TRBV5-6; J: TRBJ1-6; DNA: TGTGCCAGCAGCTTGTTGCAGGACCCCTATAATTCACCCCTCCACTTT; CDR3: CASSLLQDPYNSPLHF
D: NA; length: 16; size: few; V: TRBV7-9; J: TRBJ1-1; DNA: TGTGCCAGCAGCTCCTCCGCCGAGACAGCCAACACTGAAGCTTTCTTT; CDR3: CASSSSAETANTEAFF
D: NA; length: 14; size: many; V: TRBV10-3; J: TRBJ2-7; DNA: TGTGCCATCAGTGAGTCGGACAGCTCCTACGAGCAGTACTTC; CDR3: CAISESDSSYEQYF
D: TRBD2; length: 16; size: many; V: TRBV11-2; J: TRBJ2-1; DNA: TGTGCCAGCAGCTTAGAAGTAGCGGGGGGAGGGAATGAGCAGTTCTTC; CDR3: CASSLEVAGGGNEQFF
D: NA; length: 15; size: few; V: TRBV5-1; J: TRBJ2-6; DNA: TGCGCCAGCAGCCCCGCGACAGGATCGAGAACCGTCCTGACTTTC; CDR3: CASSPATGSRTVLTF
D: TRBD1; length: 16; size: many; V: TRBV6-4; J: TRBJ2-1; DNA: TGTGCCAGCAGTGACGGGGGACAGGGGGACTACAATGAGCAGTTCTTC; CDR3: CASSDGGQGDYNEQFF
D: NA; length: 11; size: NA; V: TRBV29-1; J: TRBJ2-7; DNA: TGCAGCGTTGAAGATCCGGGGGGCCGATACTTC; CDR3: CSVEDPGGRYF
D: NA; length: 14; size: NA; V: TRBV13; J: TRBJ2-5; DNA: TGTGCCAGCAGCAAGCAGGGGCCACAAGAGACCCAGTACTTC; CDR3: CASSKQGPQETQYF
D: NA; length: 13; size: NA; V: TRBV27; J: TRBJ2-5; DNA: TGTGCCAGCAGTTTCCAAAAGGAAGAGACCCAGTACTTC; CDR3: CASSFQKEETQYF
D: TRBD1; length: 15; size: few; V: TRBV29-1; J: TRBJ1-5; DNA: TGCAGCGTTTCTGGGACAGCTTCCTCCAATCAGCCCCAGCATTTT; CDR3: CSVSGTASSNQPQHF
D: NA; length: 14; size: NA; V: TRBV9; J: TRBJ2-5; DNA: TGTGCCAGCAGCGTAGCTGACGCACAAGAGACCCAGTACTTC; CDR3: CASSVADAQETQYF
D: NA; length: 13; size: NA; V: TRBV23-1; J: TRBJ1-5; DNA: TGCGCCAGCAGTCAAGGCGGGAGCGGCATCCAGCATTTT; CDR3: CASSQGGSGIQHF
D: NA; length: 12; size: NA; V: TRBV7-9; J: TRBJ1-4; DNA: TGTGCCAGCATTCACCAGGATGAAAAACTGTTTTTT; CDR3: CASIHQDEKLFF
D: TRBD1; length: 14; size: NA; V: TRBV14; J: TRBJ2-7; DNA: TGTGCCAGCAGCCCTGGACAGGGAAACTACGAGCAGTACTTC; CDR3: CASSPGQGNYEQYF
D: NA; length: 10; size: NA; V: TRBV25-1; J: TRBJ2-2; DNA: TGTGCCAGCAGTGCTGGGGAGCTGTTTTTT; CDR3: CASSAGELFF
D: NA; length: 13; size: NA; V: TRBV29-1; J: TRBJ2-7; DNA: TGCAGCGTTGGCCCGGGCAGCTCCTACGAGCAGTACTTC; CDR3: CSVGPGSSYEQYF
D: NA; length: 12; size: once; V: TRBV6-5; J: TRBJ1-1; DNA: TGTGCCAGCAGTGACGGGAGGACTGAAGCTTTCTTT; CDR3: CASSDGRTEAFF
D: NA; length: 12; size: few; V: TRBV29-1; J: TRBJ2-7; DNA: TGCAGCGTTGATCCGGGGACCTACGAGCAGTACTTC; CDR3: CSVDPGTYEQYF
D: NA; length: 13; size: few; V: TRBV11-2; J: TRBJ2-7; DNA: TGTGCCAGCAGCCCGGGGGTCTACTACGAGCAGTACTTC; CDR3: CASSPGVYYEQYF
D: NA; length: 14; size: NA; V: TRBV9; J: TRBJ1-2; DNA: TGTGCCAGCAGCTACGACAGACTTAACTATGGCTACACCTTC; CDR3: CASSYDRLNYGYTF
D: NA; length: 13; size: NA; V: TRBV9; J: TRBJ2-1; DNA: TGTGCCAGCAGCGGCTGGACAGACGATGAGCAGTTCTTC; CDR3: CASSGWTDDEQFF
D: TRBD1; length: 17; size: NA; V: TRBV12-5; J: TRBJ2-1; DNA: TGTGCTAGTGGCCCCTCGACAGGGGGCATAACATCCAATGAGCAGTTCTTC; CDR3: CASGPSTGGITSNEQFF
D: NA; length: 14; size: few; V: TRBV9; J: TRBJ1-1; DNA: TGTGCCAGCAGCGAGGGCCCCGCGATCACTGAAGCTTTCTTT; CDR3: CASSEGPAITEAFF
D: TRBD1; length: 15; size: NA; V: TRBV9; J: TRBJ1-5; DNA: TGTGCCAGCAGCGTAGGGGACAGGGCCAATCAGCCCCAGCATTTT; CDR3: CASSVGDRANQPQHF
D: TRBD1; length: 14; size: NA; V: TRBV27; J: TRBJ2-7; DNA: TGTGCCAGCAGTCCCCTGGGACAGGGCTACGAGCAGTACTTC; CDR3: CASSPLGQGYEQYF
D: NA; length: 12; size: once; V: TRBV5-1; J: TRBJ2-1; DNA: TGCGCCAGCAGCTTGTCCCGCGGTGAGCAGTTCTTC; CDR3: CASSLSRGEQFF
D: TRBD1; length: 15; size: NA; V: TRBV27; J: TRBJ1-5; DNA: TGTGCCAGCAAACCAGGGGGCGGTGGCAATCAGCCCCAGCATTTT; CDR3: CASKPGGGGNQPQHF
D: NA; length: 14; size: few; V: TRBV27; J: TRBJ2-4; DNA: TGTGCCAGCAGTTTAGGGGGTACCAAAAACATTCAGTACTTC; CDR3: CASSLGGTKNIQYF
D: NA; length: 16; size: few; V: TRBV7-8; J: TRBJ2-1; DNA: TGTGCCAGCAGCTTAGGGCCGGGGGAGTTTTACAATGAGCAGTTCTTC; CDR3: CASSLGPGEFYNEQFF
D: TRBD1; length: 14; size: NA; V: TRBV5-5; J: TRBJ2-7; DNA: TGTGCCAGCAGCTTGTGGGACAGGACCTACGAGCAGTACTTC; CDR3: CASSLWDRTYEQYF
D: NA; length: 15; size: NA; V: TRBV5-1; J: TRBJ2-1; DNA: TGCGCCAGCAACGGGCACGGGTTCTCCTACAATGAGCAGTTCTTC; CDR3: CASNGHGFSYNEQFF